This T cell receptor beta chain derives from a study of control samples from healthy donors and cancer patients. This clone was found a few times. Data came from immunoSEQ multiplex PCR; TCRdb stores just in-frame clones and leaves some out. The sample has fewer than 15,000 clones, over 70% seen once. The CDR3 contains 15 residues. Trimming took 1 base from V and 2 from J, leaving 11 bases between them. From germline, CDR1 is SEHNR and CDR2 FQNEAQ (reference sequence). The sample comprised formalin-fixed, paraffin-embedded tissue. The chain combines TRBV7-9 with TRBJ2-5; a possible D gene is TRBD2 (6 bases). This TCR was sampled from a male donor with melanoma. Here the CDR3 DNA reads TGTGCCAGCAGCTTAGTCCGGGACTCACAAGAGACCCAGTACTTC. This encodes CASSLVRDSQETQYF.